Below, 15 T cell receptor beta chains from the same sample are listed, as sequenced in a study of blood T cell repertoires in COVID-19. Assay used: immunoSEQ multiplex PCR; TCRdb lists only in-frame clones, some missing. The sample contains about 150,000 clones, approximately 90% of which appear only once. The sequencing sample was made of peripheral blood. Receptor source: a woman in her seventies with acute or convalescent COVID-19.

This clone was seen only once. The V call is TRBV7-3, the J call TRBJ2-3; 7 bases are a match to TRBD1. Trimming took 5 bases from V and 2 from J; bases not matched to a gene: 7. The V gene's germline CDR1 is SGHTA and CDR2 FQGTGA. The CDR3 totals 15 residues. The CDR3 sequence is CASSLLGQHTDTQYF. The CDR3 nucleotides read TGTGCCAGCAGCCTCCTGGGACAGCACACAGATACGCAGTATTTT.

This chain uses TRBV19 with TRBJ1-5, with TRBD1 as a possible D gene (5 bases). The CDR3 is made up of 17 amino acids. Trimming removed 5 bases from V and 1 base from J, with 18 bases in between. Per the germline V gene, CDR1 is LNHDA and CDR2 is SQIVND (reference sequence). The CDR3: CASSGGTSLWSNQPQHF. The DNA for the CDR3 is TGTGCCAGTAGTGGGGGTACTAGCCTATGGAGCAATCAGCCCCAGCATTTT. Full variable domain (missing parts from reference TRBV19 and TRBJ1-5): DGGITQSPKYLFRKEGQNVTLSCEQNLNHDAMYWYRQDPGQGLRLIYYSQIVNDFQKGDIAEGYSVSREKKESFPLTVTSAQKNPTAFYLCASSGGTSLWSNQPQHFGDGTRLSIL.

The chain is built from TRBV10-3 and TRBJ1-5, with D uncertain. Per the germline V gene, CDR1 is ENHRY and CDR2 is SYGVKD. This CDR3 region has 16 residues. Trimming left V 3 bases short and J 3 bases short, with 15 bases between. The CDR3: CAISDGKRAPNQPQHF. The CDR3 nucleotides are TGTGCCATCAGTGACGGAAAGCGGGCCCCCAATCAGCCCCAGCATTTT.

The rearrangement links TRBV6-6 to TRBJ2-3; the match to TRBD2 covers 8 bases. V trimming: 6 bases; J trimming: 1 base; junction bases outside the gene matches: 6. The CDR3 sequence is 15 residues long. Germline V gene lookup returns CDR1 MNHNY and CDR2 SVGAGI (reference sequence). In DNA form, the CDR3 reads TGTGCCAGCAGATCTAGCGGGTCTCGCACAGATACGCAGTATTTT. Protein sequence: CASRSSGSRTDTQYF.

This clone was observed a single time. This rearrangement joins TRBV4-3 to TRBJ1-2; D is ambiguous. The CDR3 has 15 residues. CDR1 and CDR2 from the germline V gene are LGHNA and YSLEER. Trimming took off 0 bases at V and 4 bases at J, with 12 bases between the two ends. The CDR3 nucleotides are TGCGCCAGCAGCCAAGATGAAGGAGGGCCCTATGGCTACACCTTC. This codes for CASSQDEGGPYGYTF.

This clone occurred once. CDR3 in amino acids: CASSMRGYEQYV. In DNA, the CDR3 is TGTGCCAGCAGCATGCGGGGTTACGAGCAGTACGTC. J is TRBJ2-7 and V is TRBV21-1; the table's D call, TRBD2, was not checked against the DNA. TRBV21-1 is an annotated pseudogene. This CDR3 comprises 12 residues.

V gene TRBV5-1 combines with J gene TRBJ1-2, with a tentative D call TRBD1 (6 bases). The CDR3 is made up of 15 amino acids. From germline, CDR1 is SGHRS and CDR2 YFSETQ. With 4 bases removed from V and 0 bases from J, the gap between germline ends came to 13 bases. CDR3: CASSASNRANYGYTF. The CDR3 nucleotides are TGCGCCAGCAGCGCCTCAAACAGGGCTAACTATGGCTACACCTTC.

V and J are TRBV6-5 and TRBJ1-5; 12 bases are a match to TRBD1. V shed 4 bases and J 6 bases; nucleotides not matched to a gene: 4. This CDR3 is built from 15 residues. The V gene's germline CDR1 is MNHEY and CDR2 SVGAGI. The DNA of the CDR3 is TGTGCCAGCAGTTGGGGACAGGGGGCCGGTCAGCCCCAGCATTTT. It yields the protein CASSWGQGAGQPQHF.

The rearrangement uses TRBV7-2 and TRBJ1-6, with TRBD1 as a possible D gene (5 bases). The CDR3 runs to 16 residues. Germline loops: CDR1 SGHTA, CDR2 FQGNSA. V lost 5 bases to trimming and J lost 2 bases, with 13 bases between them. CDR3 in amino acids: CASSERRGTYNSPLHF. The CDR3 nucleotides are TGTGCCAGCAGCGAGAGACGGGGGACCTATAATTCACCCCTCCACTTT.

The rearrangement links TRBV7-9 to TRBJ2-5, with TRBD2 matching over 8 bases. Germline loops: CDR1 SEHNR, CDR2 FQNEAQ (reference sequence). The J segment lost 5 bases and the V segment lost 4 bases, leaving 15 bases of the junction unmatched. This CDR3 contains 17 residues. For the CDR3, the DNA is TGTGCCAGCAGCTCCCTCGGACGGAGGACTAGCCAGGAGACCCAGTACTTC. Protein product: CASSSLGRRTSQETQYF.

The rearrangement joins TRBV30 to TRBJ1-1, with D hard to call. This CDR3 has 12 amino acids. Trimming stripped 3 bases from V and 5 bases from J, with 10 bases between. The germline V gene has CDR1 GTSNPN and CDR2 SVGIG (reference sequence). This CDR3 reads CAWSKGGTEAFF. In DNA form, the CDR3 reads TGTGCCTGGAGCAAAGGAGGGACTGAAGCTTTCTTT.

The chain uses TRBV9 and TRBJ2-1, with 7 positions matching TRBD2. The V and J ends lost 2 bases and 3 bases, in that order; junction bases with no gene match: 8. The germline gives CDR1 SGDLS, CDR2 YYNGEE. The CDR3 has 16 residues. The CDR3 is CASSVGLGGGYNEQFF. The CDR3 DNA reads TGTGCCAGCAGCGTGGGTCTCGGCGGGGGCTACAATGAGCAGTTCTTC.

For the CDR3, the DNA is TGTGCCAGCAGCGTAGGGGGGACAGTTTCCTACGAGCAGTACTTC. It encodes CASSVGGTVSYEQYF. The gene calls are TRBV9 and TRBJ2-7; TRBD1 matches 7 bases. After removal of 0 bases from V and 1 base from J, the junction contained 4 bases not matched to a gene. CDR1 SGDLS and CDR2 YYNGEE come from the germline V gene. This CDR3 contains 15 residues.

The chain is built from TRBV6-2 or TRBV6-3 and TRBJ2-3; 10 bases fit TRBD1. Trimming removed 2 bases from V and 5 bases from J; junction bases left unmatched: 4. The CDR3 length is 15 residues. The germline CDR1 and CDR2 sequences are MNHEY and SVGEGT. CDR3 residues: CASSYLGTGVDTQYF. Here the CDR3 DNA reads TGTGCCAGCAGTTACCTTGGGACAGGGGTAGATACGCAGTATTTT.

The chain uses TRBV12-5 and TRBJ1-2; D gene uncertain. Between the trimmed V and J ends, which lost 0 bases and 3 bases, there was a span of 17 bases. Germline V gene sequence: CDR1 LGHNT, CDR2 FRNRAP. The CDR3 loop spans 17 amino acids. In DNA form, the CDR3 reads TGTGCTAGTGGTTTGGTACTAGGGCAGCCTGCCGACTATGGCTACACCTTC. The encoded protein is CASGLVLGQPADYGYTF.